A single TCR beta chain is shown here with its context. This clonotype occurred many times. The antigen it binds to is not known. Base qualities are missing; no much larger clone stands one base away. The TCR beta CDR3 regions were amplified from RNA transcripts. For the first round of RT-PCR on the TCR CDR3, the HTBI primer set was used together with the Qiagen OneStep RT-PCR kit. A second multiplex PCR round built the libraries, followed by size selection and purification. The libraries were sequenced on an Illumina HiSeq2000 using paired-end 100 bp reads. On the study's bioinformatics: SOAPnuke was used to process the raw data, throwing out any read that contained adapters or uncalled bases, had a mean Phred below 15, or lacked an exact constant-primer or identifier match. COPE v1.2.5 was used to merge the high-quality paired reads, and each unique nucleotide sequence was defined as a clonotype. Clonotypes were aligned to IMGT TRBV, TRBD and TRBJ reference segments using MiTCR v1.1. The analysis was restricted to V-J combinations with a frequency above 0.0001, which together covered 99% to 99.2% of the repertoires. The TCS score was defined as the ratio of F50 (clonal expansion) to E x V (chaos), calculated using BLOSUM62-based TCRdist between CDR3 peptides within each V-J. Welch's t-statistics and random forest reduced 514 V-J features to 10 to 15, which were used in a naive Bayes classifier (R e1071). TCRdb trimmed the raw reads at Q25, called clones with MiXCR and kept productive beta chains. Entries that share a CDR3 protein sequence are merged under the most common genes and DNA. These V and J calls rely on TCRdb rather than the paper's analysis. The sample table holds 250,000 to 300,000 distinct CDR3 sequences, of which approximately 12% were seen once. Of the sample, more than 7.5% is held by the ten largest clones.

The data were obtained in a study of T cells in Graves' hyperthyroidism and ophthalmopathy (dated by TCRdb to about 2019). At the level of the whole study: Peripheral blood samples were taken at the time of initial diagnosis, prior to any treatment. A discovery cohort of about 100 patients, 43 with Graves' ophthalmopathy and roughly 59 with stable Graves' hyperthyroidism, was used to find distinguishing TCR V-J signatures. An independent validation cohort of fewer than 20 hyperthyroidism patients and 17 patients who later progressed to ophthalmopathy tested prospective prediction of ophthalmopathy. For training and testing, the 80 to 100 patients in the discovery cohort were randomly divided in a 7:3 ratio. Thyroid tissue and blood T-cell repertoires from six Graves' hyperthyroidism patients were also compared in the study. After blood sampling, hyperthyroidism patients were treated with methimazole at a starting dose of 30 mg daily, and ophthalmopathy patients were treated with high-dose intravenous methylprednisolone. The paper reports TCR Vbeta CDR3 sequencing of about 140 peripheral blood samples: under 45 ophthalmopathy, under 80 hyperthyroidism and approximately 17 progressor patients. Summary of the overall study and its limitations: No statistical method was used to fix the sample size in advance, and group allocation was not hidden from the investigators. A 13 V-J signature model separated ophthalmopathy from stable hyperthyroidism, with roughly 88% sensitivity and about 81% specificity in cross-validation and 80%/75% in testing. Most expanded thyroid clonotypes (frequency above 0.001) were also detected in blood, a finding suggesting that blood repertoires may reflect thyroid immune responses. In validation, the model predicted progression to ophthalmopathy a median of about 6 months before onset, with about 71% sensitivity and nearly 75% specificity.

Including cysteine and phenylalanine, the CDR3 has 15 amino acids. Here the CDR3 DNA is all that survives: 45 bases in frame from base 1. CDR1 is given as MNHEY and CDR2 as SVGEGT, both from the germline V gene. Relative to germline, V is 2 bases shorter and J is 4 bases shorter, with 14 bases between their ends. Hyperthyroidism patients were aged 18 to 65 years and newly diagnosed, with disease duration of less than 2 months. Patients with uncontrolled infections, other autoimmune diseases, pregnancy or lactation were excluded. Diagnoses relied on clinical symptoms, serum thyroxine and TRAb, thyroid ultrasound and orbital computed tomography. Blood from progressor patients was collected at the time of first diagnosis with hyperthyroidism, before any ophthalmopathy symptoms had appeared. PBMCs were separated from over 9 ml of fresh peripheral blood using Ficoll-Paque density gradient centrifugation. Patients classed as progressors first received a Graves' hyperthyroidism diagnosis and then went on to develop ophthalmopathy during follow-up. Total RNA was extracted with Trizol reagent, and quality was checked on an Agilent 2100 Bioanalyzer.

The sequencing sample was made of blood. The rearrangement joined TRBV6-2 or TRBV6-3 to TRBJ1-1; the D gene cannot be resolved reliably. The TCR comes from a woman in her twenties or thirties with Graves' hyperthyroidism that later progressed to Graves' ophthalmopathy. This receptor carries the CDR3 CASSYRPREGTEAFF. The DNA sequence is given as TGTGCCAGCAGTTACCGACCCCGGGAAGGCACTGAAGCTTTCTTT.